This passage covers 25 T cell receptor beta chains from one sample sequenced in a study of glioma-infiltrating T cells. The iRepertoire nested amplicon-rescue multiplex PCR amplified TCR alpha and beta CDR3s from RNA. TCRdb reanalysed the multiplex PCR reads using MiXCR and keeps one entry per CDR3 protein. The repertoire includes some 10,000 distinct CDR3 sequences, roughly 53% of them detected once, and around 21% sits in the top ten. The sequencing sample was made of glioma tissue, nonneoplastic brain tissue, or PBMCs (not recorded which). Every receptor here comes from a human donor with low-grade glioma or glioblastoma, undergoing nonglioma brain surgery, or in good health (not recorded which).

This clonotype was seen many times. This could be a read error, since a much larger clone is one nucleotide away. The chain combines TRBV7-9 with TRBJ2-7, with D tentatively TRBD2 (5 bases). Looked up from germline, CDR1 is SEHNR and CDR2 is FQNEAQ (reference sequence). The CDR3 is 12 amino acids. CDR3: CARSPTGYEQYF. DNA for the CDR3: TGTGCCCGCAGCCCAACGGGATACGAGCAGTACTTC.

V is TRBV20-1 and J is TRBJ2-7; D may match TRBD1 or TRBD2 (5 bases each). CDR1 and CDR2 from the germline V gene are DFQATT and SNEGSKA (reference sequence). The CDR3 consists of 16 residues. V lost 6 bases, J lost 0 bases, and 21 bases lay in between. CDR3 bases: TGCAGTGCCAGCAGTCGGGACCGCATTTACTCCTACGAGCAGTACTTC. Its translation: CSASSRDRIYSYEQYF.

The chain links TRBV27 to TRBJ2-7, with 16 bases lining up with TRBD2. Losses at the gene ends were 9 bases for V and 12 bases for J; bases not matched to a gene: 23. In germline, CDR1 is MNHEY, CDR2 SMNVEV (reference sequence). The CDR3 spans 18 residues. Written as DNA, the CDR3 is TGTGCCAGTAGCCCCCTGGGACTAGCGGGAGGGATCTCCTACGAGAGGTACTTC. Protein sequence: CASSPLGLAGGISYERYF.

This clonotype is deemed medium-sized. The V call is TRBV27, the J call TRBJ2-5, with D maybe TRBD2 (7 bases). There are 13 residues in the CDR3. The ends were cut back, 5 bases at V and 5 bases at J, with 12 bases in the middle. The germline CDR1 and CDR2 sequences are MNHEY and SMNVEV (reference sequence). CDR3 in DNA: TGTGCCAGCAGTCGAAAGGGGGGGGAGACCCAGTACTTC. The encoded protein is CASSRKGGETQYF.

There are many counts of this clonotype. A single base separates this from a much larger clone, so it may be a read error. The rearrangement uses TRBV6-1 and TRBJ2-5; a weak D match, TRBD1 (6 bases). CDR3 length: 13 residues. Germline V gene sequence: CDR1 MNHNS, CDR2 SASEGT. The CDR3 loop is CASRTVGQGTQYF. CDR3 in DNA: TGTGCCAGCAGGACTGTGGGACAAGGGACCCAGTACTTC.

Ten or more counts support this clonotype. V gene TRBV4-3 combines with J gene TRBJ2-5, with D possibly being TRBD2 (6 bases). CDR3 length: 14 amino acids. CDR1 LGHNA and CDR2 YSLEER come from the germline V gene. Trimming pared 5 bases from V and 9 bases from J, leaving 19 bases between. This CDR3 is CASSTRDFPSAQYF. The CDR3 bases are TGCGCCAGCAGCACCCGGGACTTTCCCTCGGCCCAGTACTTC.

V and J are TRBV20-1 and TRBJ2-5; D may be TRBD2 (6 bases). This CDR3 comprises 16 residues. Trimming removed 8 bases from V and 1 base from J, with 23 bases in between. The germline gives CDR1 DFQATT, CDR2 SNEGSKA (reference sequence). In DNA form, the CDR3 reads TGCAGTAATAACGGTTTCCTGGCTAGCGCCCAAGAGACCCAGTACTTC. Protein product: CSNNGFLASAQETQYF.

On this clonotype: This may stem from a read error, because a much larger clone lies one nucleotide away. The genes are TRBV11-3 and TRBJ2-3; 9 nucleotides align to TRBD2. Looked up from germline, CDR1 is SGHNT and CDR2 is YENEEA. There are 15 residues in the CDR3. CDR3: CASSPRTSDTDAQYF. The DNA of the CDR3 is TGTGCCAGCAGCCCCCGGACTAGCGACACAGATGCGCAGTATTTT. Drawing the rest from reference TRBV11-3 and TRBJ2-3, the complete variable domain is EAGVVQSPRYKIIEKKQPVAFWCNPISGHNTLYWYLQNLGQGPELLIRYENEEAVDDSQLPKDRFSAERLKGVDSTLKIQPAELGDSAVYLCASSPRTSDTDAQYFGPGTRLTVL.

This clonotype was seen repeatedly, ten times or more. V and J are TRBV6-1 and TRBJ2-7; the match to TRBD1 covers 8 bases. Germline CDR1 reads MNHNS; CDR2 reads SASEGT. The CDR3 totals 14 residues. Trimming at V came to 5 bases and at J to 2 bases, leaving 5 bases not matched to a gene. CDR3 amino acids: CASSPSGQAYEQYF. Written as DNA, the CDR3 is TGTGCCAGCAGTCCTTCGGGACAGGCCTACGAGCAGTACTTC.

This clonotype was detected ten times or more. Mismatch with germline at one junction end may stem from a read error. The V call is TRBV3-1, the J call TRBJ1-1; D unclear. Germline V gene lookup returns CDR1 LGHDT and CDR2 YNNKEL (reference sequence). The CDR3 spans 15 residues. The CDR3 region is CAISQVGPGLTEAFF. The DNA for the CDR3 is TGTGCCATCAGCCAAGTGGGTCCAGGTCTCACTGAAGCTTTCTTT.

This clonotype was picked up many times. The genes are TRBV12-3 or TRBV12-4 and TRBJ1-1, with 7 positions matching TRBD1. V shed 3 bases, J shed 4 bases, and the junction held 2 bases outside the gene matches. This CDR3 region has 13 residues. CDR3 sequence reads: CASSLDRSTEAFF. The CDR3 bases are TGTGCCAGCAGTTTGGACAGGAGCACTGAAGCTTTCTTT.

This chain uses TRBV20-1 with TRBJ1-1; D unclear. Germline CDR1 and CDR2: DFQATT and SNEGSKA (reference sequence). Deletions cut 7 bases from V and 10 bases from J, with 19 bases between. There are 12 residues in the CDR3. The CDR3 loop is CSEAGGFTAAFF. CDR3 DNA sequence: TGCAGTGAAGCGGGTGGATTTACAGCAGCTTTCTTT.

On this clonotype itself: Its ends do not fully match the called genes, so a read error is possible. This chain uses TRBV15 with TRBJ2-5, with D possibly TRBD1 on 5 matching bases. CDR3 size: 14 residues. Germline CDR1 and CDR2: LNHNV and YYDKDF (reference sequence). CDR3 in DNA: TGTGCCACCAGAAGCTGGCTCCAGGGAAAGACGCAGTACTTC. Translated: CATRSWLQGKTQYF.

This clonotype has ten or more counts. The chain recombines TRBV3-1 with TRBJ2-1, with D possibly matching TRBD2 (6 bases). The CDR3 extends over 12 amino acids. Germline lookup yields CDR1 LGHDT and CDR2 YNNKEL (reference sequence). V was pared by 1 base and J by 14 bases, with 12 bases between. The CDR3 DNA reads as TGTGCCAGCAGCCAAGGGCGGGACCAAAAGTTCTTC. Its protein product is CASSQGRDQKFF.

This clonotype was observed at least ten times. The rearrangement links TRBV29-1 to TRBJ2-1, with 12 bases aligning to TRBD2. The CDR3 is 16 amino acids. V dropped 2 bases and J dropped 5; count of bases not matched to a gene: 7. Germline V CDR1 and CDR2: SQVTM, ANQGSEA. In nucleotides, the CDR3 is TGCAGCGTTGAAACCCGGACTAGCGGGATCGACAATGAGCAGTTCTTC. As protein: CSVETRTSGIDNEQFF.

Concerning this clonotype itself: Relative to the germline gene, one junction end is altered; a read error may explain this. V gene TRBV7-2 combines with J gene TRBJ2-3; 7 bases map to TRBD2. Germline CDR1 is SGHTA and CDR2 is FQGNSA. The CDR3 sequence is 13 residues long. The CDR3 DNA reads as TGTGCAAGCAGCTTAGCGGGCACAGATACGAAGTATTTT. It codes for CASSLAGTDTKYF.

Remarks on this clonotype: No conserved phenylalanine or tryptophan ends this CDR3, so it is likely a read error. V is TRBV19 and J is TRBJ1-5; D is uncertain. This CDR3 contains 13 residues. Looked up from germline, CDR1 is LNHDA and CDR2 is SQIVND (reference sequence). V was trimmed by 10 bases and J by 9 bases, leaving 19 bases between them. As DNA, the CDR3 is TGTGCCAATTCCCGCGAGAGGGATTGGCCCCAGCATTTA. This encodes CANSRERDWPQHL.

The chain links TRBV7-2 to TRBJ1-2, with D unresolved. Trimming pared 5 bases from V and 9 bases from J, leaving 19 bases between. The CDR3 sequence is 14 residues long. The germline V gene encodes CDR1 SGHTA and CDR2 FQGNSA. CDR3 in DNA: TGTGCCAGCAGCCCTGCGGGCCTTAGGGATTGCTACACCTTC. It is translated as CASSPAGLRDCYTF.

This clonotype was seen ten or more times. A read error may explain this, as a much larger clone is one base away. The chain uses TRBV20-1 and TRBJ2-7; D gene ambiguous. The CDR3 length is 14 residues. Per germline, CDR1 DFQATT and CDR2 SNEGSKA (reference sequence). Trimming pared 8 bases from V and 2 bases from J, leaving 19 bases between. The CDR3 coding sequence is TGCAGTTGGGCGCAATTTGGCGTGGCCTACGAGCAGTACTTC. It encodes CSWAQFGVAYEQYF.

The chain is built from TRBV12-3 or TRBV12-4 and TRBJ1-4; no clear D. The CDR3 consists of 14 residues. Trimming shortened V by 3 bases and J by 5 bases, and 10 bases separated the two germline ends. The chain's CDR3 is CASSLTILNEKLFF. The CDR3 DNA is TGTGCCAGCAGTTTGACTATTCTGAATGAAAAACTGTTTTTT.

V usage is TRBV19 and J usage is TRBJ2-7, with D possibly called TRBD1 or TRBD2 (5 bases each). Trimming stripped 3 bases from V and 4 bases from J, with 13 bases between. The V gene's germline CDR1 is LNHDA and CDR2 SQIVND (reference sequence). The CDR3 spans 14 residues. The CDR3 nucleotides read TGTGCCAGTAGTATCGGGACCTCTTTATACGAGCAGTACTTC. This codes for CASSIGTSLYEQYF. The whole variable domain, remainder taken from reference TRBV19 and TRBJ2-7, is DGGITQSPKYLFRKEGQNVTLSCEQNLNHDAMYWYRQDPGQGLRLIYYSQIVNDFQKGDIAEGYSVSREKKESFPLTVTSAQKNPTAFYLCASSIGTSLYEQYFGPGTRLTVT.

There are many counts of this clonotype. V and J are TRBV5-4 and TRBJ1-6, with unresolved D. The germline V gene encodes CDR1 SGHNT and CDR2 YYREEE (reference sequence). The CDR3 extends over 14 amino acids. Deletions cut 4 bases from V and 7 bases from J, with 12 bases between. CDR3 protein: CASSQQGRNSPLHF. CDR3 bases: TGTGCCAGCAGCCAACAAGGGAGGAATTCACCCCTCCACTTT.

Note on this clonotype: At one end, the junction sequence differs from germline, possibly due to a read error. The chain has TRBV27 and TRBJ2-7; maybe TRBD1 (5 bases). The CDR3 spans 15 residues. The germline V gene encodes CDR1 MNHEY and CDR2 SMNVEV (reference sequence). The CDR3 DNA is TGTGCTAGCAGTCTAGGGGTCTACCTCTCCTACGAGCAGTACTTC. Protein: CASSLGVYLSYEQYF.

Turning to this clonotype: A single base separates this from a much larger clone, so it may be a read error. J is TRBJ1-1 and V is TRBV29-1; D gene uncertain. Trimming cost V 6 bases and J 0 bases, with 11 bases left between them. The CDR3 extends over 13 amino acids. Germline V gene sequence: CDR1 SQVTM, CDR2 ANQGSEA. Here the CDR3 reads CSVKGPMNTEAFF. DNA for the CDR3: TGCAGCGTGAAAGGGCCGATGAACACTGAAGCTTTCTTT.

This clonotype is labeled as medium-sized. The chain recombines TRBV2 with TRBJ1-3; D is unresolved. The CDR3 runs 12 residues. Trimming removed 2 bases at V and 4 bases at J, with 3 bases between. The germline V gene has CDR1 SNHLY and CDR2 FYNNEI. The CDR3 here is CASSENGNTIYF. As DNA, the CDR3 is TGTGCCAGCAGTGAAAACGGAAACACCATATATTTT.